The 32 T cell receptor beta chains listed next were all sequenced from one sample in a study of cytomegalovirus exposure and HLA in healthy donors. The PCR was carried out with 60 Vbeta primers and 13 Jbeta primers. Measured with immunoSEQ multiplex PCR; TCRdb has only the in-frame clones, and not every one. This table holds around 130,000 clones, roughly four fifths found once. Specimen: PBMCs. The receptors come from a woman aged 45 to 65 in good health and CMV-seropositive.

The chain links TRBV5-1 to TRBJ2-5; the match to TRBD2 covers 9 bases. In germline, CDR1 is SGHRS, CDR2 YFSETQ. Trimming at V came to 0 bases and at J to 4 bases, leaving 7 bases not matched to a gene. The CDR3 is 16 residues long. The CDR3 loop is CASSLVLAGGPETQYF. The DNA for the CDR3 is TGCGCCAGCAGCTTGGTATTGGCGGGGGGGCCAGAGACCCAGTACTTC.

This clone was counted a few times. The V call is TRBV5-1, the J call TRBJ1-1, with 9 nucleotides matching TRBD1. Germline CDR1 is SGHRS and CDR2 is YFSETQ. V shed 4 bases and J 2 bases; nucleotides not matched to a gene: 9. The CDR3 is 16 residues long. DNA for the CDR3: TGCGCCAGCAGCCAGTTGGGGACAGGGTTCAACACTGAAGCTTTCTTT. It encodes CASSQLGTGFNTEAFF.

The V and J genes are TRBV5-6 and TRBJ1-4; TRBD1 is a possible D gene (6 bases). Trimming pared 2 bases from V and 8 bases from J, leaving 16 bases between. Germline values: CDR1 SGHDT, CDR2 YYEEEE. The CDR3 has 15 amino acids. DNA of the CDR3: TGTGCCAGCAGCTTACAGGGTGGCTCTCAAGAAAAACTGTTTTTT. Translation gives CASSLQGGSQEKLFF.

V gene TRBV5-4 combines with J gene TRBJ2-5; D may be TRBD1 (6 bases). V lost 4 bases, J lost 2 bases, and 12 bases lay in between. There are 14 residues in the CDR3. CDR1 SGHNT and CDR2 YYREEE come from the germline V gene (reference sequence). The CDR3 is CASSQGQSQETQYF. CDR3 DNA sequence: TGTGCCAGCAGCCAGGGACAATCACAAGAGACCCAGTACTTC.

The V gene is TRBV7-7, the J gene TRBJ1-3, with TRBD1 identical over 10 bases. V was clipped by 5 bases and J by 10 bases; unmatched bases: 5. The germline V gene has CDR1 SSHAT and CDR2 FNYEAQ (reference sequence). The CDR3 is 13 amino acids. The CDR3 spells CASSQGQGKTIYF. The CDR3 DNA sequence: TGTGCCAGCAGCCAGGGACAGGGGAAAACCATATATTTT. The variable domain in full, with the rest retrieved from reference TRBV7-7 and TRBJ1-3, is GAGVSQSPRYKVTKRGQDVTLRCDPISSHATLYWYQQALGQGPEFLTYFNYEAQPDKSGLPSDRFSAERPEGSISTLTIQRTEQRDSAMYRCASSQGQGKTIYFGEGSWLTVV.

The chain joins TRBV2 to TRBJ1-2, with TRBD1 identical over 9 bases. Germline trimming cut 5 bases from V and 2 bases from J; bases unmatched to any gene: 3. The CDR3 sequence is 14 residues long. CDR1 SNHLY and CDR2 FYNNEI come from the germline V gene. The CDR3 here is CASSSGQGNYGYTF. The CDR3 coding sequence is TGTGCCAGCAGTTCGGGACAGGGAAACTATGGCTACACCTTC.

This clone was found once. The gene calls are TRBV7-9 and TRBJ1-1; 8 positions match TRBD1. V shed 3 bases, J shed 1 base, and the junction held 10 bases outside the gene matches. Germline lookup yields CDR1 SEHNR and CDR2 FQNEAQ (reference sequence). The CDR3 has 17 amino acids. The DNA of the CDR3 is TGTGCCAGCAGCTTTAGTAGGCCAGGGGGCCGGAACACTGAAGCTTTCTTT. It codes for CASSFSRPGGRNTEAFF.

The CDR3 DNA follows: TGTGCCAGCCGGCCCAGGGAAAATCAGCCCCAGCATTTT. Protein sequence: CASRPRENQPQHF. The chain employs TRBV19 and TRBJ1-5; D is perhaps TRBD1 (5 bases). Germline V gives CDR1 LNHDA, CDR2 SQIVND (reference sequence). V lost 9 bases to trimming and J lost 4 bases, with 13 bases between them. There are 13 residues in the CDR3. The variable domain in full, completed from reference TRBV19 and TRBJ1-5, reads DGGITQSPKYLFRKEGQNVTLSCEQNLNHDAMYWYRQDPGQGLRLIYYSQIVNDFQKGDIAEGYSVSREKKESFPLTVTSAQKNPTAFYLCASRPRENQPQHFGDGTRLSIL.

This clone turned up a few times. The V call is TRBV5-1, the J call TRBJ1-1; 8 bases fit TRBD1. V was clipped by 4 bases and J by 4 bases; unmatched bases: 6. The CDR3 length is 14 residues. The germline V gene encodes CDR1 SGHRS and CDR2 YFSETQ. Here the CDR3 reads CASSGRTGSTEAFF. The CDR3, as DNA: TGCGCCAGCAGCGGACGGACAGGGAGCACTGAAGCTTTCTTT. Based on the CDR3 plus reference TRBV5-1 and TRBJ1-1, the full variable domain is KAGVTQTPRYLIKTRGQQVTLSCSPISGHRSVSWYQQTPGQGLQFLFEYFSETQRNKGNFPGRFSGRQFSNSRSEMNVSTLELGDSALYLCASSGRTGSTEAFFGQGTRLTVV.

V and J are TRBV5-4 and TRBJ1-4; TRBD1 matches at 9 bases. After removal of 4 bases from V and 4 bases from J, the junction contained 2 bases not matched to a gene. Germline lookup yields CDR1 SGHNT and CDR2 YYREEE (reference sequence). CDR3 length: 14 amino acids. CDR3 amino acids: CASSRDRDNEKLFF. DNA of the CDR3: TGTGCCAGCAGCCGGGACAGGGATAATGAAAAACTGTTTTTT.

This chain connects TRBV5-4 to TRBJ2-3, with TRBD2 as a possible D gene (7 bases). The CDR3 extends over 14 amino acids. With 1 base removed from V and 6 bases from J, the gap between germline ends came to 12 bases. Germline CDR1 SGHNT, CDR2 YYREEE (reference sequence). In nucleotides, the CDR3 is TGTGCCAGCAGCTTGAGGGGGGGGAGGGATACGCAGTATTTT. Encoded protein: CASSLRGGRDTQYF. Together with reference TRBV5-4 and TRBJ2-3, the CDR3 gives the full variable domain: ETGVTQSPTHLIKTRGQQVTLRCSSQSGHNTVSWYQQALGQGPQFIFQYYREEENGRGNFPPRFSGLQFPNYSSELNVNALELDDSALYLCASSLRGGRDTQYFGPGTRLTVL.

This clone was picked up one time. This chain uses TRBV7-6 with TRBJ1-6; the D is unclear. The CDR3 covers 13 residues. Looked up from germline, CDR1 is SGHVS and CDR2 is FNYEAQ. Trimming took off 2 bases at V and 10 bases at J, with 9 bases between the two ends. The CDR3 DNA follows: TGTGCCAGCAGCTTACGAGGCATCTCACCCCTCCACTTT. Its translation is CASSLRGISPLHF.

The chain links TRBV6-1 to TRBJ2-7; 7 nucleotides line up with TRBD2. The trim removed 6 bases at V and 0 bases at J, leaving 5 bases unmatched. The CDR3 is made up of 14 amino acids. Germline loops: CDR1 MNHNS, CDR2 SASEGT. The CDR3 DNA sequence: TGTGCCAGCAGAGCTAGCGGTAGCTCCTACGAGCAGTACTTC. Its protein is CASRASGSSYEQYF.

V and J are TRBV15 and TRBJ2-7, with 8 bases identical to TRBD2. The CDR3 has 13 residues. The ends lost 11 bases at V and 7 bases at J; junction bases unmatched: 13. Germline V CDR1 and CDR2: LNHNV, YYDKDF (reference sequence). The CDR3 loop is CAVRTGGRGEQYF. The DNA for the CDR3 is TGTGCCGTCCGGACGGGAGGGCGGGGGGAGCAGTACTTC.

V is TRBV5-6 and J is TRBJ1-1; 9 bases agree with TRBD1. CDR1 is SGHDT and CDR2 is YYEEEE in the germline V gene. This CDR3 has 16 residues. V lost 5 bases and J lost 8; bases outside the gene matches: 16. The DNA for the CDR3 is TGTGCCAGCAGTTTTATGACAGGGGGGGCCGCCCACGAAGCTTTCTTT. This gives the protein CASSFMTGGAAHEAFF.

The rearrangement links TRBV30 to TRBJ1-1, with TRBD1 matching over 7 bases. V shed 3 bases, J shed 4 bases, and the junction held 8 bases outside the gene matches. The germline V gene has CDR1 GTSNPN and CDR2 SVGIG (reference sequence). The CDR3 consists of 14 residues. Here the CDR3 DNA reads TGTGCCTGGAGCTTCGGACAGGAGGCCACTGAAGCTTTCTTT. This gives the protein CAWSFGQEATEAFF.

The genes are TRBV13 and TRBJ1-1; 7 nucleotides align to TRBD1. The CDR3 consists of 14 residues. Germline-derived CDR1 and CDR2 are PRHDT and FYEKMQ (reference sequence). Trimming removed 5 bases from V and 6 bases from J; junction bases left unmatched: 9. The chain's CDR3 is CASSEEIDRAEAFF. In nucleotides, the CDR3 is TGTGCCAGCAGCGAAGAGATCGACAGGGCTGAAGCTTTCTTT.

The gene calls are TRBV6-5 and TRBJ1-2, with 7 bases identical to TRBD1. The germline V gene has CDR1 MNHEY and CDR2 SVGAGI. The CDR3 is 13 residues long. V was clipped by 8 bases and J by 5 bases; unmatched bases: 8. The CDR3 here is CASGSRGLYGYTF. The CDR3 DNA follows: TGTGCCAGCGGGAGTAGGGGGCTATATGGCTACACCTTC.

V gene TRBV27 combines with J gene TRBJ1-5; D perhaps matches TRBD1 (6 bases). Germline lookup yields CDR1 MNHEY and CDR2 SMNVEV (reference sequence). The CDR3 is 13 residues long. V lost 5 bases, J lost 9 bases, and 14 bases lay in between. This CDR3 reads CASSVGGAWPQHF. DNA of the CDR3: TGTGCCAGCAGTGTGGGGGGGGCATGGCCCCAGCATTTT.

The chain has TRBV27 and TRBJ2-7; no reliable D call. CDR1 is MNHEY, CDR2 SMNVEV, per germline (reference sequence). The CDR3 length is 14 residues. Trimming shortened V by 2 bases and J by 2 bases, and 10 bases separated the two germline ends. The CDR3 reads CASSLAGAPYEQYF. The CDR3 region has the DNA TGTGCCAGCAGTTTAGCAGGTGCCCCCTACGAGCAGTACTTC.

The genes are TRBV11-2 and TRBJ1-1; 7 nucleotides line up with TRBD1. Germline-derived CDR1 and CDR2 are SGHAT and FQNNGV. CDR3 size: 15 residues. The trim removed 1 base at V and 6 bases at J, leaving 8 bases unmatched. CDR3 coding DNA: TGTGCCAGCAGCTTAGGTTCGACAGGGTATGCTGAAGCTTTCTTT. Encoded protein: CASSLGSTGYAEAFF.

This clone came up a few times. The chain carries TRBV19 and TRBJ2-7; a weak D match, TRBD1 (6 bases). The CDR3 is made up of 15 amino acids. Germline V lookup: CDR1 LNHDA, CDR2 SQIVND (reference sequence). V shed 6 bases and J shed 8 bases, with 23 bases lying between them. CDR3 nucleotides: TGTGCCAGTAGCATTGGTGGTCTATCCGGGGACAAGCAGTACTTC. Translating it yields CASSIGGLSGDKQYF.

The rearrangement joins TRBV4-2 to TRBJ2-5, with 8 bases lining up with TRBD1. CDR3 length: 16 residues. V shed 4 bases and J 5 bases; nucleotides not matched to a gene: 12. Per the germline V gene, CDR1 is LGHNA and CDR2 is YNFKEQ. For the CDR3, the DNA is TGTGCCAGCAGCCCCGGACAGGGCGTGGACACGGAGACCCAGTACTTC. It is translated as CASSPGQGVDTETQYF.

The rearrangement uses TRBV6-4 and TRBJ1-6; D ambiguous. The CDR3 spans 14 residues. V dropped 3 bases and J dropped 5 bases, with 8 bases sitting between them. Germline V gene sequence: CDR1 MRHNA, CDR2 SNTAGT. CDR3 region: CASSEQFDNSPLHF. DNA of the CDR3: TGTGCCAGCAGTGAACAGTTTGATAATTCACCCCTCCACTTT.

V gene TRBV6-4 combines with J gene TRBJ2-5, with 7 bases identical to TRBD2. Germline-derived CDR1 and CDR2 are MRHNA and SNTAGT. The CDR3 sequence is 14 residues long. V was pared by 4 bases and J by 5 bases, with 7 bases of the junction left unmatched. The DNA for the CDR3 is TGTGCCAGCAGTGCTGGGGGGGGGATGGAGACCCAGTACTTC. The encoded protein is CASSAGGGMETQYF.

The CDR3 spells CASRPELGGHSLFGYGYTF. CDR3 bases: TGTGCCAGCAGACCCGAATTAGGGGGACACAGCCTATTTGGCTATGGCTACACCTTC. The chain has TRBV2 and TRBJ1-2, with D perhaps TRBD1 (6 bases). There are 19 residues in the CDR3. Trimming took off 6 bases at V and 4 bases at J, with 30 bases between the two ends. Germline CDR1 reads SNHLY; CDR2 reads FYNNEI.

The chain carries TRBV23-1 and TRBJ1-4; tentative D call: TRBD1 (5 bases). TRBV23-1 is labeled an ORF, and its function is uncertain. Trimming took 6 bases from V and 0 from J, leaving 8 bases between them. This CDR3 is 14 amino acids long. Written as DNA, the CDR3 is TGCGCCAGCAGCGACAGTCCAACTAATGAAAAACTGTTTTTT. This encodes CASSDSPTNEKLFF.

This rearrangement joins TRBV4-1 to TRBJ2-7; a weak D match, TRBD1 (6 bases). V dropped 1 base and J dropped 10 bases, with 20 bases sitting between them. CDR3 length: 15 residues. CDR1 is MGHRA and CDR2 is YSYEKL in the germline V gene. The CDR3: CASSQVSGKQGAQYF. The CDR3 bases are TGCGCCAGCAGCCAAGTATCCGGAAAACAGGGTGCACAGTACTTC.

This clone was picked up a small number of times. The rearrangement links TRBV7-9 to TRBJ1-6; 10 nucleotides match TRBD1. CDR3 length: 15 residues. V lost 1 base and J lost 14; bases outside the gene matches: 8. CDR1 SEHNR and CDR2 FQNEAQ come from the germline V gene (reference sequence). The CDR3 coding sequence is TGTGCCAGCAGCTTAGGAGGGGGACAGGGGACGGCCCTCCACTTT. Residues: CASSLGGGQGTALHF.

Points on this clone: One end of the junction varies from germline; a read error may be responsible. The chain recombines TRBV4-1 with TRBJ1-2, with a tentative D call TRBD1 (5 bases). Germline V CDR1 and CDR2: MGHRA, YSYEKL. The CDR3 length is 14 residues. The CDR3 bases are TGCGCCAGCAGCCAAGGACAGCTTAACTATGGCTACCCCTTC. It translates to CASSQGQLNYGYPF.

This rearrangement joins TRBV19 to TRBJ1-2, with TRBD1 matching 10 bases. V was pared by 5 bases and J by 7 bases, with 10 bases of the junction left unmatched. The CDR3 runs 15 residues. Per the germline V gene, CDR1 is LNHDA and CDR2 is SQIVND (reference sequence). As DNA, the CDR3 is TGTGCCAGTAGTGGGATGGGACAGGGGTTGTCTGGCTACACCTTC. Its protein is CASSGMGQGLSGYTF.

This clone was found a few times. The CDR3 sequence is CSVRDRDYGYTF. Written as DNA, the CDR3 is TGCAGCGTCCGGGACAGGGACTATGGCTACACCTTC. This sequence joins TRBV29-1 and TRBJ1-2; 9 bases line up with TRBD1. Germline assignment: CDR1 SQVTM and CDR2 ANQGSEA. Trimming removed 6 bases from V and 3 bases from J; junction bases left unmatched: 2. The length of the CDR3 is 12 residues.